The clone carrying this TCR beta chain was found a few times. Antigen specificity is unknown. The CDR3 sequence is 15 residues long. V dropped 2 bases and J dropped 4 bases, with 11 bases sitting between them. Looked up from germline, CDR1 is SEHNR and CDR2 is FQNEAQ (reference sequence). Only healthy Caucasians were enrolled as donors. MiXCR, run by TCRdb on the 5' RACE reads, gives a single entry per CDR3 protein. In the table there are 450,000 or so distinct CDR3 sequences, about 14% of which are singletons. The data originate from a study of identical twins. Overall study results and limits: Monozygotic twin pairs showed more out-of-frame TCR alpha sharing than models estimated. Abundant beta clonotypes from cord blood had fewer insertions, unlike memory repertoires, which showed none.

This sample was also put to use in a study of yellow fever vaccine responses in identical twins. That investigation notes: Twins showed a vaccine T cell response that reportedly seemed partly convergent, partly personalized.

The clonotype originates from a woman under 30 in good health. The material sequenced was CD4+ T cells sorted from blood. The genes are TRBV7-9 and TRBJ2-2; D gene unclear. The CDR3 sequence is CASSLRALTTGELFF. CDR3 coding DNA: TGTGCCAGCAGCTTACGTGCCCTAACCACCGGGGAGCTGTTTTTT. Combining the CDR3 with reference TRBV7-9 and TRBJ2-2 gives the whole variable domain DTGVSQNPRHKITKRGQNVTFRCDPISEHNRLYWYRQTLGQGPEFLTYFQNEAQLEKSRLLSDRFSAERPKGSFSTLEIQRTEQGDSAMYLCASSLRALTTGELFFGEGSRLTVL.